A selection of T cell receptor beta chains follows, all from one sample in a study of T cells in Graves' hyperthyroidism and ophthalmopathy. In TCRdb, the multiplex PCR reads were re-called with MiXCR into one record per CDR3 protein. The profile shows about 400,000 distinct CDR3 sequences, under 15% of them singletons. The sequencing input was blood. These TCRs come from a man between 18 and 35 years old with Graves' ophthalmopathy. CDR3s include the opening cysteine and the closing phenylalanine or tryptophan.

v_call cdr3_aa
TRBV11-2 CASSYRGSGGPYATDTQYF
TRBV6-1 CASSREAGAYNEQFF
TRBV2 CATFGGAYGYTF
TRBV5-1 CASTPLFDNEQFF
TRBV5-4 CASSLGGLADYEQYF
TRBV6-1 CASSYQGTSGTGELFF
TRBV7-9 CASSLAGATQYF
TRBV5-6 CASSSVWGPGANVLTF
TRBV12-3/TRBV12-4 CASSSRQGSYEQYF
TRBV29-1 CSGTTGAPYNEQFF
TRBV6-6 CASSYSILEGLNTEAFF
TRBV19 CASMDRAAGPQHF
TRBV12-3/TRBV12-4 CASRLGLAGGPYEQYF
TRBV12-3/TRBV12-4 CASSLGPVYSNQPQHF
TRBV27 CASSPTLQGDYGYTF
TRBV5-5 CASSLRGAIEQYF
TRBV30 CAWSDSLNQPQHF
TRBV4-1 CASSKGQGGTYEQYF
TRBV2 CASSEAPSGSPLHF
TRBV5-1 CASSLAPIEQFF
TRBV19 CASSIDDSGSNTQYF
TRBV19 CASSIGKGSYEQYF
TRBV3-1 CASSPRHGGSSPLHF
TRBV5-4 CASSPFPADTQYF
TRBV20-1 CSARDNERLNYNEQFF
TRBV5-4 CASRRAGGTYEQYF
TRBV27 CASSLTAGNTGELFF
TRBV15 CATSREAGGPGETQYF
TRBV12-5 CASGPWARSYEQYF
TRBV19 CASSIVAGGSTDTQYF
TRBV6-2/TRBV6-3 CASIRQEGLGYTF
TRBV29-1 CSVAGLAAYNEQFF
TRBV7-9 CASSFFGGLDEQFF
TRBV20-1 CSARADWEEKLFF
TRBV9 CASSAASGLFYEQYF
TRBV29-1 CSVEQGQLLGNTIYF
TRBV2 CASSERGNSITDTQYF
TRBV25-1 CATRLGSGNTIYF
TRBV15 CATIGTDGYEQYF
TRBV11-2 CASSLVPRELFF
TRBV20-1 CSALGQLGLTNEKLFF
TRBV7-6 CASSLLSQPQHF
TRBV7-9 CASRSQRGHSSGNTIYF
TRBV6-1 CASSIGPQETQYF
TRBV12-5 CASGLAGGLYGYTF
TRBV20-1 CSARDQVRVYYGYTF
TRBV18 CASLQLVNTEAFF
TRBV11-3 CASSAQGGSLDGYTF
TRBV29-1 CSVLTGSNYGYTF
TRBV5-1 CASSLIGTLREKLFF
TRBV6-1 CASRRTGTGVDSPLHF
TRBV12-3/TRBV12-4 CASSFGGATNTEAFF